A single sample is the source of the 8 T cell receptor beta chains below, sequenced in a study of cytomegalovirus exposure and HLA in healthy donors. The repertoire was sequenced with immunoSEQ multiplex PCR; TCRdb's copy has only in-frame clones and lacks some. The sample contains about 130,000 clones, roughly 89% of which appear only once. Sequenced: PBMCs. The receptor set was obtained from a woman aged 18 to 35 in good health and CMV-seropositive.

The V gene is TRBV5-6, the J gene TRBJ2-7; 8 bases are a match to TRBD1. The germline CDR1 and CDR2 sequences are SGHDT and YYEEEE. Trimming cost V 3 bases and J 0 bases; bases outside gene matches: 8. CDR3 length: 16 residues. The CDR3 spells CASSYYDRGSSYEQYF. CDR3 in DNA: TGTGCCAGCAGCTACTATGACAGGGGCAGCTCCTACGAGCAGTACTTC.

The CDR3 nucleotides are TGTGCCAGCAGTGAACCCGAAGGGGTCCAAGCTTTCTTT. It encodes CASSEPEGVQAFF. V is TRBV25-1 and J is TRBJ1-1; possibly TRBD1 for D (5 bases). In germline, CDR1 is MGHDK, CDR2 SYGVNS. V gave up 2 bases and J gave up 9 bases, with 13 bases separating them. The CDR3 runs to 13 residues.

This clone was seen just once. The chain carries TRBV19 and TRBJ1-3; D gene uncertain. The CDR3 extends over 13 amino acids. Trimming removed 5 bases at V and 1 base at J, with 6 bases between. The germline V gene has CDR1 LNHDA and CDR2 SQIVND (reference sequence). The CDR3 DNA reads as TGTGCCAGTAGTGCGTCTTCTGGAAACACCATATATTTT. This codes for CASSASSGNTIYF.

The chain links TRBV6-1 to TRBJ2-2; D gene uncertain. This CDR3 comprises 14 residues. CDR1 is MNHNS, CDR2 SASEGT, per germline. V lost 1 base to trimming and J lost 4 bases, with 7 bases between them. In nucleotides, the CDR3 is TGTGCCAGCAGTGAAGGTCCGGGCACCGGGGAGCTGTTTTTT. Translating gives CASSEGPGTGELFF.

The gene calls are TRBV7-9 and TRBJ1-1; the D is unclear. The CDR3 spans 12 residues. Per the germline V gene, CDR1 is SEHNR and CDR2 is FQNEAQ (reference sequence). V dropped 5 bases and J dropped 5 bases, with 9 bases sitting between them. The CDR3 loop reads CASSLTGTEAFF. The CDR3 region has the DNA TGTGCCAGCAGCCTGACCGGGACTGAAGCTTTCTTT.

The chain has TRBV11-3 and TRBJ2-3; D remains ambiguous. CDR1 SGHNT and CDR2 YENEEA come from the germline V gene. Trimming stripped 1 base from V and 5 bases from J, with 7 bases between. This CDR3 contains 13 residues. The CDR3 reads CASSLGWLDTQYF. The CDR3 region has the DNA TGTGCCAGCAGCTTAGGATGGCTAGATACGCAGTATTTT.

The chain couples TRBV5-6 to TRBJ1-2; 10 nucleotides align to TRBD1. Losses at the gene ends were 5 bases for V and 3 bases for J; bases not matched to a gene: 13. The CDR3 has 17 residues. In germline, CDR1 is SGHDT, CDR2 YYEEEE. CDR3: CASRSDRGRPNYYGYTF. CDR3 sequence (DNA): TGTGCCAGCAGAAGTGACAGGGGGCGGCCCAACTACTATGGCTACACCTTC. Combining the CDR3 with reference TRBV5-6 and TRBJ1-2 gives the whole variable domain DAGVTQSPTHLIKTRGQQVTLRCSPKSGHDTVSWYQQALGQGPQFIFQYYEEEERQRGNFPDRFSGHQFPNYSSELNVNALLLGDSALYLCASRSDRGRPNYYGYTFGSGTRLTVV.

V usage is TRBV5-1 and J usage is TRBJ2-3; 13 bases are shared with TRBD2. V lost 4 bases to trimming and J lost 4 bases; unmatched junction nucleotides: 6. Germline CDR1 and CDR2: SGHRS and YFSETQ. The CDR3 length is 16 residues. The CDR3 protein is CASSHGTSGDSDTQYF. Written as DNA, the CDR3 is TGCGCCAGCAGCCATGGGACTAGCGGGGATTCAGATACGCAGTATTTT.